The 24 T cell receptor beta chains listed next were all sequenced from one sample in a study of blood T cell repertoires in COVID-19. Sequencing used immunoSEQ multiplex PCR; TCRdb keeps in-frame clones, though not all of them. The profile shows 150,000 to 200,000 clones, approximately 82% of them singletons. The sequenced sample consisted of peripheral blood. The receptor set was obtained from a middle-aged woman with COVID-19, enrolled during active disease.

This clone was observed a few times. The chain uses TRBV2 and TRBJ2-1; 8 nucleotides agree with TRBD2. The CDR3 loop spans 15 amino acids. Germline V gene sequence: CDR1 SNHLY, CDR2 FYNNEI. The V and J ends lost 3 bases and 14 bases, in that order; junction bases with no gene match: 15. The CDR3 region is CASSEVLAGHTVEFF. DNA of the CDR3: TGTGCCAGCAGTGAGGTCCTAGCGGGTCACACCGTGGAGTTCTTC.

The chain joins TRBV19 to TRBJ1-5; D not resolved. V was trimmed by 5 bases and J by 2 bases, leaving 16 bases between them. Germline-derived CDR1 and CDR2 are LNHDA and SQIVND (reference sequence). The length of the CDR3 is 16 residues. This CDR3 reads CASSVTGSHGNQPQHF. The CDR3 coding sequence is TGTGCCAGTAGTGTAACCGGGTCCCATGGCAATCAGCCCCAGCATTTT.

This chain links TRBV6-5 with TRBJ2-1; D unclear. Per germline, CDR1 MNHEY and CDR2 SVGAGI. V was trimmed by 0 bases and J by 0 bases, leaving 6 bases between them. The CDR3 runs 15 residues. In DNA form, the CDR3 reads TGTGCCAGCAGTTACTCGAGATTCTCCTACAATGAGCAGTTCTTC. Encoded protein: CASSYSRFSYNEQFF.

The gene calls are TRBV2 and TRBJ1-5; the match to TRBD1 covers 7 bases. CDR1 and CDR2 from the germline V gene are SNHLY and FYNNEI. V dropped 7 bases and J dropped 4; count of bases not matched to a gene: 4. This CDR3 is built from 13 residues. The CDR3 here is CASTMGQNQPQHF. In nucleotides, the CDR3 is TGTGCCAGCACAATGGGACAGAATCAGCCCCAGCATTTT.

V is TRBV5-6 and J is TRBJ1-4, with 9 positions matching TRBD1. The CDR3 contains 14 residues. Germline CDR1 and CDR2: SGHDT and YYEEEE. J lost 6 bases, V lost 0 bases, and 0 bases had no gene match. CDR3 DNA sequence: TGTGCCAGCAGCTTGGGGACAGGGGATGAAAAACTGTTTTTT. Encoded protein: CASSLGTGDEKLFF.

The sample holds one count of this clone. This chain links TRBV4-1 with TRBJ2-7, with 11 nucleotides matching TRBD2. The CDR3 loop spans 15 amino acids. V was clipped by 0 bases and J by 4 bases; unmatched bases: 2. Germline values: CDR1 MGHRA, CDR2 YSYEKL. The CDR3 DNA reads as TGCGCCAGCAGCCAAGAAGGGACTAGCGGATACGAGCAGTACTTC. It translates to CASSQEGTSGYEQYF.

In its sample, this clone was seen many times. Here the CDR3 DNA reads TGTGCCAGTAGTATTATTAAACTACCCTTCGGGGAAGCTTTCTTT. Its translation: CASSIIKLPFGEAFF. This chain connects TRBV19 to TRBJ1-1; unclear D gene. The CDR3 totals 15 residues. Trimming pared 3 bases from V and 8 bases from J, leaving 19 bases between. Germline V gene lookup returns CDR1 LNHDA and CDR2 SQIVND (reference sequence).

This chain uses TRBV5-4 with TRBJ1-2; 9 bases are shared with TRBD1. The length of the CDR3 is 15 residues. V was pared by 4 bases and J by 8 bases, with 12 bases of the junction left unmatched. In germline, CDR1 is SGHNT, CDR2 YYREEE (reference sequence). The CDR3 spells CASSHKKQGAGGYTF. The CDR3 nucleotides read TGTGCCAGCAGCCACAAAAAACAGGGGGCCGGCGGCTACACCTTC.

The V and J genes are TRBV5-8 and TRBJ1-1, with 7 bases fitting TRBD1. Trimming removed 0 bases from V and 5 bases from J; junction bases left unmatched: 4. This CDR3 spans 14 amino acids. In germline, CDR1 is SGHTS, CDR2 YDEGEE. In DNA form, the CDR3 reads TGTGCCAGCAGCTTGGAGGGGGCTGGGACTGAAGCTTTCTTT. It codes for CASSLEGAGTEAFF.

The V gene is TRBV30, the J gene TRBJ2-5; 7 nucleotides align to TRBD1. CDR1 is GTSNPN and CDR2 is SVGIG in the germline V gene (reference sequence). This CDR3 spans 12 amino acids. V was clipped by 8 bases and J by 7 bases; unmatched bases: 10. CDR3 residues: CAQRGGLGTQYF. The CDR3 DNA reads TGTGCCCAGAGAGGGGGCCTTGGGACCCAGTACTTC.

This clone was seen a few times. The CDR3 DNA sequence: TGTGCCAGCAGCGTAGGAAGTCAGTCGAACACCGGGGAGCTGTTTTTT. Translating it yields CASSVGSQSNTGELFF. The rearrangement uses TRBV9 and TRBJ2-2, with no clear D. Germline V gene sequence: CDR1 SGDLS, CDR2 YYNGEE. The CDR3 is 16 amino acids. Trimming stripped 0 bases from V and 0 bases from J, with 9 bases between.

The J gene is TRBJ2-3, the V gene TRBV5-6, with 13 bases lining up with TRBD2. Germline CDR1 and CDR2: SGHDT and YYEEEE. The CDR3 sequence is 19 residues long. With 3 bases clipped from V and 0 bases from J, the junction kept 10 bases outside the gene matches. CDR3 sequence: CASSSHFSTSGGSTDTQYF. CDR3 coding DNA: TGTGCCAGCAGCTCCCACTTTTCGACTAGCGGGGGGAGCACAGATACGCAGTATTTT. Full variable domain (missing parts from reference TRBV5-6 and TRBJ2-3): DAGVTQSPTHLIKTRGQQVTLRCSPKSGHDTVSWYQQALGQGPQFIFQYYEEEERQRGNFPDRFSGHQFPNYSSELNVNALLLGDSALYLCASSSHFSTSGGSTDTQYFGPGTRLTVL.

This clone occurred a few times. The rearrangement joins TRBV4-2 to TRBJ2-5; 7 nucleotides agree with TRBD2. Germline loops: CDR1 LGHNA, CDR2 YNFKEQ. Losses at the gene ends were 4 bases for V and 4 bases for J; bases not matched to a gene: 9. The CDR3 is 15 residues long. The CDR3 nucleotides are TGTGCCAGCAGCCGGATAGGGGAGGGGCGAGAGACCCAGTACTTC. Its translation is CASSRIGEGRETQYF.

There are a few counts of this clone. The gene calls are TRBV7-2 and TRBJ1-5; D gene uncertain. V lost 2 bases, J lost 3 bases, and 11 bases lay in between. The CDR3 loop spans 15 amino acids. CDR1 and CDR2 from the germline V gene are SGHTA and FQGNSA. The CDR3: CASSLSRHYNQPQHF. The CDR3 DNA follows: TGTGCCAGCAGCTTATCGAGGCACTACAATCAGCCCCAGCATTTT.

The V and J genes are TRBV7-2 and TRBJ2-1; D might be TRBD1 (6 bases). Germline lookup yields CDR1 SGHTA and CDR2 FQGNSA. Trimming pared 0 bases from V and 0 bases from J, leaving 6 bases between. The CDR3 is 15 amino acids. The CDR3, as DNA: TGTGCCAGCAGCTTAGCGGACAGCTCCTACAATGAGCAGTTCTTC. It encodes CASSLADSSYNEQFF.

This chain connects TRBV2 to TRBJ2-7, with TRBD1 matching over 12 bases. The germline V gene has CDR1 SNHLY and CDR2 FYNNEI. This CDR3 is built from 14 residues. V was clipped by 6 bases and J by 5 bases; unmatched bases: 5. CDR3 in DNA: TGTGCCAGCAGGTGGGGACAGGGGGCCAACGAGCAGTACTTC. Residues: CASRWGQGANEQYF.

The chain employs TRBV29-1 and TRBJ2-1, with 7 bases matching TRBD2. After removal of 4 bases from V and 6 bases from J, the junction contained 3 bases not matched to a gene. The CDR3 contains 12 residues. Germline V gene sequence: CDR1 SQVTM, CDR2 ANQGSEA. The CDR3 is CSVGPSGNEQFF. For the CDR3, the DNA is TGCAGCGTTGGGCCTAGCGGCAATGAGCAGTTCTTC.

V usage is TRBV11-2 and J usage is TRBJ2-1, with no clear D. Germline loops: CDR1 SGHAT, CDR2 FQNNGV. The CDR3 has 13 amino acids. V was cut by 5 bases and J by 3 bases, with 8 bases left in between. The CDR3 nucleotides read TGTGCCAGCAGCCCCGACTTCTACAATGAGCAGTTCTTC. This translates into CASSPDFYNEQFF. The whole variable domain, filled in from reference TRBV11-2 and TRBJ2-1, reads EAGVAQSPRYKIIEKRQSVAFWCNPISGHATLYWYQQILGQGPKLLIQFQNNGVVDDSQLPKDRFSAERLKGVDSTLKIQPAKLEDSAVYLCASSPDFYNEQFFGPGTRLTVL.

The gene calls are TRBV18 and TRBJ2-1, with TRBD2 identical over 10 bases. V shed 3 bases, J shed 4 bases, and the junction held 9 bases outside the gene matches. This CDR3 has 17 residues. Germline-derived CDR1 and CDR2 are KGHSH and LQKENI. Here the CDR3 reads CASSPSSGGSMYNEQFF. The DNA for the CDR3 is TGTGCCAGCTCACCGTCTAGCGGGGGCTCTATGTACAATGAGCAGTTCTTC. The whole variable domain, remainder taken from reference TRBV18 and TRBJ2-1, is NAGVMQNPRHLVRRRGQEARLRCSPMKGHSHVYWYRQLPEEGLKFMVYLQKENIIDESGMPKERFSAEFPKEGPSILRIQQVVRGDSAAYFCASSPSSGGSMYNEQFFGPGTRLTVL.

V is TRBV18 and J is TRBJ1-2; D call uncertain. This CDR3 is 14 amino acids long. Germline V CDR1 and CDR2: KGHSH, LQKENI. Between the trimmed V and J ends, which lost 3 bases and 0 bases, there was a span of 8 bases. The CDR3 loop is CASSPSLSNYGYTF. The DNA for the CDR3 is TGTGCCAGCTCACCTAGCCTGTCTAACTATGGCTACACCTTC.

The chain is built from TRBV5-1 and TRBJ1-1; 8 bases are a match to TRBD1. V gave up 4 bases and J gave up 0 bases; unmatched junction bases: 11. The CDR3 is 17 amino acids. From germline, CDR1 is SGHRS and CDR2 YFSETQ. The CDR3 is CASSQASGGFMNTEAFF. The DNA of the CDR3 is TGCGCCAGCAGCCAAGCGTCAGGGGGCTTCATGAACACTGAAGCTTTCTTT.

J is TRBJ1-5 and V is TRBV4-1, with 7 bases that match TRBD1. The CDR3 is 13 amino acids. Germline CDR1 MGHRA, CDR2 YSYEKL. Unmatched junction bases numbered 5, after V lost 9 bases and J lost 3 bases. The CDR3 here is CARVGQDNQPQHF. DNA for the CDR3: TGCGCCAGGGTCGGACAGGACAATCAGCCCCAGCATTTT.

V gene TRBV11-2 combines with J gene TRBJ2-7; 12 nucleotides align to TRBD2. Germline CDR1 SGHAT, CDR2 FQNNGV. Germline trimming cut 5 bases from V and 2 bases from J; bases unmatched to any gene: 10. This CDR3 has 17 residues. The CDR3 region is CASSPGLAGSYPYEQYV. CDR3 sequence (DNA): TGTGCCAGCAGCCCCGGACTAGCGGGGTCTTACCCCTACGAGCAGTACGTC.

The DNA of the CDR3 is TGTGCTAGTGGTTTGCCGGGATCACGCCTGTACTTC. This gives the protein CASGLPGSRLYF. The chain combines TRBV12-5 with TRBJ2-7; D might be TRBD2 (5 bases). Deletions cut 2 bases from V and 12 bases from J, with 14 bases between. Germline CDR1 is LGHNT and CDR2 is FRNRAP. The CDR3 runs to 12 residues. The complete variable domain, with remaining parts taken from reference TRBV12-5 and TRBJ2-7, reads DARVTQTPRHKVTEMGQEVTMRCQPILGHNTVFWYRQTMMQGLELLAYFRNRAPLDDSGMPKDRFSAEMPDATLATLKIQPSEPRDSAVYFCASGLPGSRLYFGPGTRLTVT.